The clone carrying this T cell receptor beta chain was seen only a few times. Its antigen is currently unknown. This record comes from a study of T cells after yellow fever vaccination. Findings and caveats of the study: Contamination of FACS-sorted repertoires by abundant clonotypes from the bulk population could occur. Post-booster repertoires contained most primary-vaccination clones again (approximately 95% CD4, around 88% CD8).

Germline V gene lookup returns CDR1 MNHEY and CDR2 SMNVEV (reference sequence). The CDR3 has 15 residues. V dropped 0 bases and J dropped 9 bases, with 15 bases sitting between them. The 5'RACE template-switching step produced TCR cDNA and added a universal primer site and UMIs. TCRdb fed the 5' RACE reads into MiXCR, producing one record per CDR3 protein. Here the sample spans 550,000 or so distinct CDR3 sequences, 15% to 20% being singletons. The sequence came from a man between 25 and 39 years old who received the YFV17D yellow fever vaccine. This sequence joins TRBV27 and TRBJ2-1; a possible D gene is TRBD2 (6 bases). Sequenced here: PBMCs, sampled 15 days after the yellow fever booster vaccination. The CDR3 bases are TGTGCCAGCAGTTTATCGGTAGGGACTGAGGCTGAGCAGTTCTTC. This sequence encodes CASSLSVGTEAEQFF.